The sequence of this TCR beta chain was determined in a study of blood T cell repertoires in COVID-19. About the research overall: Acute-phase and convalescent COVID-19 samples originated in the United States, Italy and Spain. T cells, B-cell-depleted T cells, or PBMCs provided the cDNA or gDNA that served as material.

As originally analysed: Amplification of reference gene primers provided the estimated nucleated cell counts. Sequencing used immunoSEQ multiplex PCR; TCRdb keeps in-frame clones, though not all of them. The V and J calls and clone size are taken from that table; D and trimming were inferred from the DNA. The table shows roughly 200,000 clones, with about three quarters occurring only once. Germline CDR1 and CDR2: SGHTA and FQGNSA. The CDR3 has 16 amino acids. V lost 6 bases to trimming and J lost 3 bases, with 19 bases between them. V and J are TRBV7-2 and TRBJ2-3; D perhaps matches TRBD1 (5 bases). This receptor was obtained from a woman aged 50 to 60 with active or convalescent COVID-19. Sequencing used peripheral blood. CDR3 in DNA: TGTGCCAGCAGTCCCTCTGGCGGCAGGGTTACAGATACGCAGTATTTT. Translated: CASSPSGGRVTDTQYF.